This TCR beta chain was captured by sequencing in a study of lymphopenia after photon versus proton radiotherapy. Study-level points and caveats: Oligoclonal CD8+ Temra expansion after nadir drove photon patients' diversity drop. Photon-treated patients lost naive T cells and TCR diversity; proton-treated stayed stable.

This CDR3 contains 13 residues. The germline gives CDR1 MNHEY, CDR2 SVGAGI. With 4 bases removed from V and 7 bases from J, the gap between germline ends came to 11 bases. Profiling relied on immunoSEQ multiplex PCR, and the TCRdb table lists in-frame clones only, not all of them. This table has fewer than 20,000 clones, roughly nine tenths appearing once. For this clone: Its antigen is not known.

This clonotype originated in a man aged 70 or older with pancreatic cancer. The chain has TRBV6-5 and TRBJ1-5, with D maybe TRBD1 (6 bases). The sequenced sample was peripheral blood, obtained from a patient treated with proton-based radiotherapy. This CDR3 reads CASSLYQGQPQHF. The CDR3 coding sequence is TGTGCCAGCAGTTTATACCAGGGGCAGCCCCAGCATTTT.